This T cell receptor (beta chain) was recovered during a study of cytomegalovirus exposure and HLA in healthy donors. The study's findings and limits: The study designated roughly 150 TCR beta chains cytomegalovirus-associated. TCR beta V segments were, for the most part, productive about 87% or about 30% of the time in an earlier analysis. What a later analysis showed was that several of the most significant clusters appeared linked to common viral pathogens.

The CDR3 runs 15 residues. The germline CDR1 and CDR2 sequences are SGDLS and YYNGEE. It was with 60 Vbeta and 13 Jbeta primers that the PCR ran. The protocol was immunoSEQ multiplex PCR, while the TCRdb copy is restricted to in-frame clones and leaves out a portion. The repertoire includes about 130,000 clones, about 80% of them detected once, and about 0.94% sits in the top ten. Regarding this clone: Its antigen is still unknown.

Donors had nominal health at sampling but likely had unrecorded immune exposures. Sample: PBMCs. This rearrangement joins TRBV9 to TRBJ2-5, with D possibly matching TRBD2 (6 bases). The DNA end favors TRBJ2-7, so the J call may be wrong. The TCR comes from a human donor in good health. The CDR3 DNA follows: TGTGCCAGCAGCGTAGGCGGGGCCGCCTCTCACGAGCAGTACTTC. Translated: CASSVGGAASHEQYF.